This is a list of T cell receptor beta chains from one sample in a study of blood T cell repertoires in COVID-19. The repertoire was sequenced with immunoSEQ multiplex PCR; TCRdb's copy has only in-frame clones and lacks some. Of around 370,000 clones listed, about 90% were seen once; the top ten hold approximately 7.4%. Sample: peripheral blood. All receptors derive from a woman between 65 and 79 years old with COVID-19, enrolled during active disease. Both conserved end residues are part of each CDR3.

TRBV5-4	CASRLTDQGEGYTF
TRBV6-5	CASRNTGVDYGYTF
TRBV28	CASRRQGDRDEQYF
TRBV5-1	CASSSQRGAHNEQFF
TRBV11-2	CASSLAGTGLYNEQFF
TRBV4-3	CASSQGDRGYGYTF
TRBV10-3	CAISDQTSGGPGDTQYF
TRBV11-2	CASSSGFQGAYYNEQFF
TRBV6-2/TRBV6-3	CASSRTGGRFYGYTF
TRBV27	CASSWSSYNSPLHF
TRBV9	CASSDPGWGQAYYGYTF
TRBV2	CASSEGRNRGGEQYF
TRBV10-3	CAISSGTSGGLETQYF
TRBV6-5	CASSYYRENYGYTF
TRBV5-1	CASSLARGQQLNTEAFF
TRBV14	CASSQVAGPGNTIYF
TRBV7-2	CASSLVFGSYGYTF
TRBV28	CASSPDREVTYEQYF
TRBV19	CASSIEAGGGTEAFF
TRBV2	CASSDSGGADTGELFF
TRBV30	CAWSTGGPYEQYF
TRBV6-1	CASSERRITEAFF
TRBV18	CASSPPSGTNYGYTF
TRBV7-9	CASSQFVSGGSQETQYF
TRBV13	CASSLAHLAGSSYEQYF
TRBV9	CASSVAGNRDSPGNTIYF
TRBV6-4	CASSRTGLAGDTDTQYF
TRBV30	CAWSVLRGSSYEQYF
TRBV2	CARPNRQGATGYTF
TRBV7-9	CASSLGWSAEGDGNTIYF
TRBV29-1	CSVESQGNTIYF
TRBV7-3	CASSPSPQMNTEAFF
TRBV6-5	CASSYSRRASQPQHF
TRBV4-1	CASTLDRVITEAFF
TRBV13	CASSSDRVGGEQYF
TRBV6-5	CASSSGQPESPLHF
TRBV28	CASSNTPVNYGYTF
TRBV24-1	CATSAGQEFNEQFF
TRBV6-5	CASSYSGREREQFF
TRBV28	CASSGQLNQPQHF